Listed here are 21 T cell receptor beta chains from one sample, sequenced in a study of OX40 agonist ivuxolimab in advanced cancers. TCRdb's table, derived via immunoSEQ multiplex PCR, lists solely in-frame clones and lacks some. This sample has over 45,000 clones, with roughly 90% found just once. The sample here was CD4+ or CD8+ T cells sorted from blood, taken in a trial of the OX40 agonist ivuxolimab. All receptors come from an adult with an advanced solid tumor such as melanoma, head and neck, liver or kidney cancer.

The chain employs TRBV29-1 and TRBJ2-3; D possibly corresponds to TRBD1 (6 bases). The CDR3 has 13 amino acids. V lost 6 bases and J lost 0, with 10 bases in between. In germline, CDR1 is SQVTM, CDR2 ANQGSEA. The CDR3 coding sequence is TGCAGCGTGGACAGTACTAGCACAGATACGCAGTATTTT. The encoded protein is CSVDSTSTDTQYF.

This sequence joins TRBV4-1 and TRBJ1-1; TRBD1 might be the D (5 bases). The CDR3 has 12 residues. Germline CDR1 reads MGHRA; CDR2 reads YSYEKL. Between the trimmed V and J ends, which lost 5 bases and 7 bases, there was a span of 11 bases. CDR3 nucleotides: TGCGCCAGCAGCGTAAGGGGAATTGAAGCTTTCTTT. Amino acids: CASSVRGIEAFF.

CDR3 coding DNA: TGTGCCAGCAGTGAACCCCCGGCTAGCGGAAGCACAGATACGCAGTATTTT. This encodes CASSEPPASGSTDTQYF. The chain joins TRBV2 to TRBJ2-3; 7 bases align to TRBD2. With 2 bases clipped from V and 0 bases from J, the junction kept 8 bases outside the gene matches. From germline, CDR1 is SNHLY and CDR2 FYNNEI. The CDR3 length is 17 residues.

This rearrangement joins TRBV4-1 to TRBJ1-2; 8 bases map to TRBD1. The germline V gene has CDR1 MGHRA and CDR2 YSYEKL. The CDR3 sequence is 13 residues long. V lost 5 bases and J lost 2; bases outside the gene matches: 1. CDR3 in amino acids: CASSGDRNYGYTF. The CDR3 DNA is TGCGCCAGCAGCGGGGACAGGAACTATGGCTACACCTTC.

CDR3 in DNA: TGTGCCACCCACCAGGGAGATGAGCAGTTCTTC. It encodes CATHQGDEQFF. This chain joins TRBV6-1 and TRBJ2-1, with D possibly being TRBD1 or TRBD2 (5 bases each). CDR1 is MNHNS, CDR2 SASEGT, per germline. V was cut by 10 bases and J by 8 bases, with 12 bases left in between. This CDR3 spans 11 amino acids.

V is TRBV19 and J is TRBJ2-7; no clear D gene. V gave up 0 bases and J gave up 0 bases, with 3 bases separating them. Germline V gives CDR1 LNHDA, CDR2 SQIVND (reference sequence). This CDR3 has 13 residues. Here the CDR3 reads CASSIDISYEQYF. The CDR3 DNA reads TGTGCCAGTAGTATAGACATCTCCTACGAGCAGTACTTC.

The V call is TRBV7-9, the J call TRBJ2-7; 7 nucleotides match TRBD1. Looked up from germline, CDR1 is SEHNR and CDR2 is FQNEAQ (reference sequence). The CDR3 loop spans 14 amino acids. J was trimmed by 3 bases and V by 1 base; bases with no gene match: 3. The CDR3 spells CASSLGGGGYEQYF. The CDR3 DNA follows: TGTGCCAGCAGCTTAGGAGGGGGCGGCTACGAGCAGTACTTC.

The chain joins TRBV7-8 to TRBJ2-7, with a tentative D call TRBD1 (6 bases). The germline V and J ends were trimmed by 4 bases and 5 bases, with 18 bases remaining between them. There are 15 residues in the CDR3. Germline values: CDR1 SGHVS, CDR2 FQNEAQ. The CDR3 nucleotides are TGTGCCAGCAGCTATGACAGGACCATTCCCCACGAGCAGTACTTC. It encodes CASSYDRTIPHEQYF.

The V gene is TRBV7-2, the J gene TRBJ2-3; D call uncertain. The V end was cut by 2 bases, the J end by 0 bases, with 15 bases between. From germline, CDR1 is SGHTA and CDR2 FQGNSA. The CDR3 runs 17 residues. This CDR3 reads CASSLYLALTSTDTQYF. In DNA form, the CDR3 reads TGTGCCAGCAGCTTATATTTGGCTTTAACTAGCACAGATACGCAGTATTTT. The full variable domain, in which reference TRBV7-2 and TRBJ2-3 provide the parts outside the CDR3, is GAGVSQSPSNKVTEKGKDVELRCDPISGHTALYWYRQSLGQGLEFLIYFQGNSAPDKSGLPSDRFSAERTGGSVSTLTIQRTQQEDSAVYLCASSLYLALTSTDTQYFGPGTRLTVL.

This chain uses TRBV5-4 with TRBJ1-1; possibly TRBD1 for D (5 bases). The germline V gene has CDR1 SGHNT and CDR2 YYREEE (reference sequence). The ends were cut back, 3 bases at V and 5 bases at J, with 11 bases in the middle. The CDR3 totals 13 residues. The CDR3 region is CASSSRGGTEAFF. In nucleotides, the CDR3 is TGTGCCAGCAGCTCGAGGGGAGGTACTGAAGCTTTCTTT.

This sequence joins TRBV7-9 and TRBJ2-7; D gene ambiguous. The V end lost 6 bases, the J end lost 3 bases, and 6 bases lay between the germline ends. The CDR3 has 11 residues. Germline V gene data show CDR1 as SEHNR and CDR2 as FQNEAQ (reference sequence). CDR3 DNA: TGTGCCAGCAGGCAAGGCTACGAGCAGTACTTC. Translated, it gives CASRQGYEQYF.

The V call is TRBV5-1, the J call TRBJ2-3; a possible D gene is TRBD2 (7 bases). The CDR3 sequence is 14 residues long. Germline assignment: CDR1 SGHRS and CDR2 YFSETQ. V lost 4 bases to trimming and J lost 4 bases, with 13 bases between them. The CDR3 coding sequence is TGCGCCAGCAGCGGCTCGGGGGGCCCAGATACGCAGTATTTT. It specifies CASSGSGGPDTQYF.

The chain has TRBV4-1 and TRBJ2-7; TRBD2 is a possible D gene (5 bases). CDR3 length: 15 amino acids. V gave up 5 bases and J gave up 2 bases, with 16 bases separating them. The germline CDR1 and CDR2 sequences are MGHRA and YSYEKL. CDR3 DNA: TGCGCCAGCAGCATCGGGAAGGAAAGGGCCTACGAGCAGTACTTC. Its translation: CASSIGKERAYEQYF.

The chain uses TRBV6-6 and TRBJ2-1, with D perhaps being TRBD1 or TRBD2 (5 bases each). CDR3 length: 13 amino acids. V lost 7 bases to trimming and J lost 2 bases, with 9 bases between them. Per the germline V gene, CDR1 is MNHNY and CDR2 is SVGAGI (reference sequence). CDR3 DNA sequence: TGTGCCAGCATCGGGGCGCCCTACAATGAGCAGTTCTTC. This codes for CASIGAPYNEQFF.

CDR3 sequence (DNA): TGTGCCAGCAGTTTTGGGACAGGGACTGAAGCTTTCTTT. It codes for CASSFGTGTEAFF. The rearrangement joins TRBV7-9 to TRBJ1-1; TRBD1 aligns across 9 bases. The CDR3 contains 13 residues. Germline V gene sequence: CDR1 SEHNR, CDR2 FQNEAQ (reference sequence). The trim removed 6 bases at V and 5 bases at J, leaving 4 bases unmatched.

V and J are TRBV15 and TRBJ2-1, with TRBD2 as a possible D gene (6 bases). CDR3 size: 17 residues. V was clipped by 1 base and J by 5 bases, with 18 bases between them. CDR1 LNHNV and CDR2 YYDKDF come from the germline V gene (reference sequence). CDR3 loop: CATSRATRKLAHNEQFF. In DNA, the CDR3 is TGTGCCACCAGCAGAGCAACACGCAAGCTAGCGCACAATGAGCAGTTCTTC.

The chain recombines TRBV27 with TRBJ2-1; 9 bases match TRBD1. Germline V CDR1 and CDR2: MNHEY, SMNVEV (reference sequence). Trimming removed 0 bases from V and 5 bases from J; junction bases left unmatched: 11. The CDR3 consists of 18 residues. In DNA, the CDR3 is TGTGCCAGCAGTTTATCAAGGGACAGGGCGGTTCGAAACAATGAGCAGTTCTTC. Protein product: CASSLSRDRAVRNNEQFF.

The CDR3, as DNA: TGTGCCAGCAGTTTATCATCGGGACGGCACTCTGGGGCCAACGTCCTGACTTTC. Translating it yields CASSLSSGRHSGANVLTF. This chain uses TRBV27 with TRBJ2-6; D tentatively fits TRBD1 or TRBD2 (5 bases each). Germline CDR1 is MNHEY and CDR2 is SMNVEV (reference sequence). The V end was cut by 0 bases, the J end by 0 bases, with 12 bases between. This CDR3 region has 18 residues.

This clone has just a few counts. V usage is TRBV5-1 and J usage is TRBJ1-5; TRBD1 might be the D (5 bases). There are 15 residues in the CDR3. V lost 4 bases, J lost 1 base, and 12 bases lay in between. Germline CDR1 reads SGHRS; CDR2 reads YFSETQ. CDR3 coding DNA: TGCGCCAGCAGCCCCACGGACACGAGCAATCAGCCCCAGCATTTT. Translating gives CASSPTDTSNQPQHF.

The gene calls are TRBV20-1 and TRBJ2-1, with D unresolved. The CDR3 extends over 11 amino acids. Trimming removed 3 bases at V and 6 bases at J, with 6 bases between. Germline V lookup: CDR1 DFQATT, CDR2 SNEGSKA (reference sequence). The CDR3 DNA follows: TGCAGTGCTAGTTTGGGCAATGAGCAGTTCTTC. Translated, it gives CSASLGNEQFF.

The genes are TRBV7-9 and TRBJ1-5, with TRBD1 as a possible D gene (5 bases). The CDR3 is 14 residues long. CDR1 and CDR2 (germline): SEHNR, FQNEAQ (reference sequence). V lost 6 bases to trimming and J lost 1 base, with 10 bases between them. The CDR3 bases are TGTGCCAGCAGTAGAACAGGAAGCAATCAGCCCCAGCATTTT. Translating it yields CASSRTGSNQPQHF.